This TCR beta chain is from a study of control samples from healthy donors and cancer patients. V lost 0 bases to trimming and J lost 4 bases; unmatched junction nucleotides: 10. CDR1 and CDR2 from the germline V gene are GTSNPN and SVGIG (reference sequence). The length of the CDR3 is 16 residues. Using immunoSEQ multiplex PCR, the repertoire was profiled, and TCRdb retains in-frame clones only, with some absent. The data hold around 150,000 clones, with 90% to 95% observed a single time. The genes are TRBV30 and TRBJ2-5; TRBD1 matches at 8 bases. The sequence was obtained from a woman aged 35 to 49 in good health. Source material: blood. The CDR3 DNA reads as TGTGCCTGGAGTGTACGACGGACAGGGAGGCGAGAGACCCAGTACTTC. It is translated as CAWSVRRTGRRETQYF.